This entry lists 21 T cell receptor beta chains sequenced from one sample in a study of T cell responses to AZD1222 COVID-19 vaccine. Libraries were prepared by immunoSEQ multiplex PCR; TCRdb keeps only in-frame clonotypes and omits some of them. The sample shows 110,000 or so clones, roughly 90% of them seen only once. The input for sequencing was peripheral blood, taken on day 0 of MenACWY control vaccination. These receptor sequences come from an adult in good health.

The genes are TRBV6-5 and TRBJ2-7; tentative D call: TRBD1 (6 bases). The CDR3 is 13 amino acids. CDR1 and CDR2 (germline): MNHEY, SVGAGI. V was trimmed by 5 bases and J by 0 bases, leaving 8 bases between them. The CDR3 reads CASSPGDSYEQYF. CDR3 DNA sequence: TGTGCCAGCAGTCCAGGGGACTCCTACGAGCAGTACTTC.

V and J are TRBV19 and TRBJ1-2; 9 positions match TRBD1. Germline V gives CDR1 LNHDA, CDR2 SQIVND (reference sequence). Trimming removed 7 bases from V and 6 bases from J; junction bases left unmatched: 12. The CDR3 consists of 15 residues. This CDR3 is CASTRQGVHPNGYTF. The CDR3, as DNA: TGTGCCAGTACCAGACAGGGGGTGCATCCAAATGGCTACACCTTC.

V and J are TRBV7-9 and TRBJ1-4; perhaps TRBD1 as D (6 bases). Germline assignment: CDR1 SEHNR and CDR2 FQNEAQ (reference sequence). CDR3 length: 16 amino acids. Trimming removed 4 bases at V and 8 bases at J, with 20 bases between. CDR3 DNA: TGTGCCAGCAGCTCTTTCCGGGCCAGGGGTAGGGAAAAACTGTTTTTT. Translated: CASSSFRARGREKLFF.

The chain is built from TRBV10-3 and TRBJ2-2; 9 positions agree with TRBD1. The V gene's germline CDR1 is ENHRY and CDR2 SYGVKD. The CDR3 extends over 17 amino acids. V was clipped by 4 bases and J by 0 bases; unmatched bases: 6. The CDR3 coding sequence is TGTGCCATCAGTGGGTCGGGACAGGGACCGAACACCGGGGAGCTGTTTTTT. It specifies CAISGSGQGPNTGELFF.

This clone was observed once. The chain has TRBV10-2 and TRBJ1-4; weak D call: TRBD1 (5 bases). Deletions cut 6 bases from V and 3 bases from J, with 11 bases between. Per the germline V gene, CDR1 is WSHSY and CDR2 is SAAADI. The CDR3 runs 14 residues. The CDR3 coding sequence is TGCGCCAGCAGCACGGGACCGCCTAATGAAAAACTGTTTTTT. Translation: CASSTGPPNEKLFF.

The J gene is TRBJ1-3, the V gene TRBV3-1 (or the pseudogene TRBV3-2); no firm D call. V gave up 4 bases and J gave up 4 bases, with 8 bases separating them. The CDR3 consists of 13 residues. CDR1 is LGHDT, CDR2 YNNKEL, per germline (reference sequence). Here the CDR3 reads CASSPSLGNTIYF. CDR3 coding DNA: TGTGCCAGCAGCCCCTCGCTCGGAAACACCATATATTTT.

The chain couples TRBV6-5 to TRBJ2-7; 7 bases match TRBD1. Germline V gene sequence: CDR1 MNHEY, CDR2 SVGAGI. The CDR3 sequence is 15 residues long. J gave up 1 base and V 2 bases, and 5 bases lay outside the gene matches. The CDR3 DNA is TGTGCCAGCAGTTACGCAGAGACAGGGTCCTACGAGCAGTACTTC. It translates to CASSYAETGSYEQYF.

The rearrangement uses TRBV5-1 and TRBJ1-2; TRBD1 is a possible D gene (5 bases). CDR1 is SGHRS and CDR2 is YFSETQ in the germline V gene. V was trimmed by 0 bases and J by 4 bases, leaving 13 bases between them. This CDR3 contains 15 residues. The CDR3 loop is CASSLEPGRSYGYTF. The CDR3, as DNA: TGCGCCAGCAGCTTGGAGCCGGGGCGTAGCTATGGCTACACCTTC.

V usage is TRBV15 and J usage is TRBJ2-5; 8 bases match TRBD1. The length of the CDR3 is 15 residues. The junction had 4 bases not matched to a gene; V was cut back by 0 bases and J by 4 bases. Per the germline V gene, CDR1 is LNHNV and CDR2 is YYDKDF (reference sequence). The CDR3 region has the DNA TGTGCCACCAGCAGAGACCCTGACAGGGGAGAGACCCAGTACTTC. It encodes CATSRDPDRGETQYF.

The CDR3 DNA reads as TGTGCCAGCAGCCCAAATGGCAGGGGATATAATTCACCCCTCCACTTT. This encodes CASSPNGRGYNSPLHF. This rearrangement joins TRBV11-2 to TRBJ1-6, with D possibly being TRBD1 (6 bases). The V gene lost 5 bases and the J gene lost 4 bases, with 15 bases spanning the gap. Per germline, CDR1 SGHAT and CDR2 FQNNGV. The CDR3 loop spans 16 amino acids.

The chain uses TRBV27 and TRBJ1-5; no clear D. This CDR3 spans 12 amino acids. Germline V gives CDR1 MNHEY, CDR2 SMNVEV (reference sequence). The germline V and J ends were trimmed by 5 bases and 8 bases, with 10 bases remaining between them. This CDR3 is CASSTQNEPQHF. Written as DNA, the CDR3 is TGTGCCAGCAGTACACAAAACGAGCCCCAGCATTTT.

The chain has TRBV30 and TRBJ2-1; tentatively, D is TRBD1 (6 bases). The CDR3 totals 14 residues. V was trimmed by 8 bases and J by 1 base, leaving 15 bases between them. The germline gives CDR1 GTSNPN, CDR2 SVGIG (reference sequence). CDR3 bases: TGTGCCCGAACGGCGCAGGGGTCCTACAATGAGCAGTTCTTC. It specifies CARTAQGSYNEQFF.

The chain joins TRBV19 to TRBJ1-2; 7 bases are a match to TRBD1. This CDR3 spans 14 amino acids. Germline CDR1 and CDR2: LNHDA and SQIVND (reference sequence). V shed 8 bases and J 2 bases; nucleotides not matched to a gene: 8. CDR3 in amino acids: CASSQAGGNYGYTF. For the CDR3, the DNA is TGTGCCAGTTCCCAGGCAGGGGGGAACTATGGCTACACCTTC.

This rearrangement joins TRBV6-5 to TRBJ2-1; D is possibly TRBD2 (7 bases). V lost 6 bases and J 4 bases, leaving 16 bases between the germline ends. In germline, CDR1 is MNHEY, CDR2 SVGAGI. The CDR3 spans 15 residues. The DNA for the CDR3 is TGTGCCAGCAGCTTACGGGGGGCGGGGTACAATGAGCAGTTCTTC. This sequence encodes CASSLRGAGYNEQFF.

DNA for the CDR3: TGTGCCAGCAGCTTAGACGGTAGCAATCAGCCCCAGCATTTT. It specifies CASSLDGSNQPQHF. J is TRBJ1-5 and V is TRBV7-2; D is uncertain. CDR3 size: 14 residues. V was cut by 1 base and J by 0 bases, with 4 bases left in between. Germline-derived CDR1 and CDR2 are SGHTA and FQGNSA.

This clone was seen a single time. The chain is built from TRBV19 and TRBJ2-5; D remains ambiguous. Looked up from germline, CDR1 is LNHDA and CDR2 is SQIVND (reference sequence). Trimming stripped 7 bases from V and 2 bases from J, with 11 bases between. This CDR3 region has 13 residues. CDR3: CASNSGSQETQYF. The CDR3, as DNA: TGTGCCAGTAACTCGGGCTCACAAGAGACCCAGTACTTC.

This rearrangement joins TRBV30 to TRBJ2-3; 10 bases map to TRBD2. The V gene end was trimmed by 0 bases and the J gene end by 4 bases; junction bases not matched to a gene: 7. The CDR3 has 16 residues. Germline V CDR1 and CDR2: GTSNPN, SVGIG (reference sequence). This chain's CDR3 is CAWSVGSGGASDTQYF. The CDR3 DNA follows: TGTGCCTGGAGTGTAGGAAGCGGGGGGGCGTCAGATACGCAGTATTTT.

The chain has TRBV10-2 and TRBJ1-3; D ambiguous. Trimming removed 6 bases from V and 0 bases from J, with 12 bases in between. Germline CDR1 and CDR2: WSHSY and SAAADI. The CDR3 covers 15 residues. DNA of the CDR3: TGCGCCAGCAGCCAGGCCGTTTCCTCTGGAAACACCATATATTTT. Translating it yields CASSQAVSSGNTIYF.

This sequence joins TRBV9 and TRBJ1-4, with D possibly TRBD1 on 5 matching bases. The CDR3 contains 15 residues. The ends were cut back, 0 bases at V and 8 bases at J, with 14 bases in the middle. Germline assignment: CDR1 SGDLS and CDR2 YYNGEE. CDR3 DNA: TGTGCCAGCAGCGTAGCCGAGGGGCTCGTCGAAAAACTGTTTTTT. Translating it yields CASSVAEGLVEKLFF.

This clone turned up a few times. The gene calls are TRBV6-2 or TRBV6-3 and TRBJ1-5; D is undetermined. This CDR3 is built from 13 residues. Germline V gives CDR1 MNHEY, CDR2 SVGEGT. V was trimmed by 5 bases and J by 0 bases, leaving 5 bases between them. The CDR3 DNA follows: TGTGCCAGCAGTCAGTATAGCAATCAGCCCCAGCATTTT. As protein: CASSQYSNQPQHF.

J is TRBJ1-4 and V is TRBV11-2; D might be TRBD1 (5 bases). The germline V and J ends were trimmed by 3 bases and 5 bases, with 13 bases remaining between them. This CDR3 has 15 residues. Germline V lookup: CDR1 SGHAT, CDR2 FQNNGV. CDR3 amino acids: CASSFIRAINEKLFF. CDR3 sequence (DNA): TGTGCCAGCAGCTTTATCAGGGCAATAAATGAAAAACTGTTTTTT.